This record covers a single T cell receptor beta chain. Other nucleotide sequences in the sample specify the same CDR3. The age range of participants was 18 to 89 years, with residence in more than 20 US areas. Per the original data handling: Reference gene primers were amplified, and this amplification served to estimate nucleated cell counts. Assay: immunoSEQ multiplex PCR; the TCRdb copy retains only in-frame clones and omits some. For V, J and clone size, that table is used; D and trimming come from the DNA. The sample has 300,000 to 350,000 clones; more than 85% are singletons. The sample comes from a study of blood T cell repertoires in COVID-19. Whole-study context: The United States, Italy and Spain provided the acute and convalescent COVID-19 samples. Sources were T cells, B-cell-depleted T cells, or PBMCs; the material itself was cDNA or gDNA.

The CDR3 covers 13 residues. From germline, CDR1 is SNHLY and CDR2 FYNNEI. Trimming removed 4 bases from V and 5 bases from J; junction bases left unmatched: 3. The sample was PBMCs or T cells enriched from blood (not recorded which). This receptor was taken from a woman aged 25 to 39 who had been exposed to COVID-19. This rearrangement joins TRBV2 to TRBJ2-5, with 8 bases fitting TRBD1. This chain's CDR3 is CASSGTGRETQYF. In DNA, the CDR3 is TGTGCCAGCAGTGGGACAGGGCGGGAGACCCAGTACTTC.